The 16 T cell receptor beta chains reported below all come from one sample, sequenced in a study of T cell repertoires in cytomegalovirus infection. These receptors lack a known antigen. A single record per CDR3 protein comes from TCRdb applying MiXCR to the reads. Seen here are some 940,000 distinct CDR3 sequences, around 29% observed once, and the top ten hold 11% to 15%. Sequences were derived from cultured CD8+ T cells from PBMCs, sampled from culture after CMV antigen stimulation. All receptors come from a human donor in good health (CMV status not recorded). Some clones in this sample may be carry-over from other donors' samples.

Remarks on this clonotype: A clone one base away is much larger, so this may be a read error. This rearrangement joins TRBV4-3 to TRBJ1-2; perhaps TRBD1 as D (5 bases). Germline assignment: CDR1 LGHNA and CDR2 YSLEER. The CDR3 is 16 amino acids. V was cut by 2 bases and J by 2 bases, with 15 bases left in between. CDR3 region: CASSQTAFGDNYGYTF. CDR3 coding DNA: TGCGCCAGCAGCCAAACTGCCTTTGGGGACAACTATGGCTACACCTTC.

This clonotype was detected a few times. The chain joins TRBV15 to TRBJ2-3, with a weak D call TRBD2 (5 bases). Trimming took off 5 bases at V and 1 base at J, with 16 bases between the two ends. The CDR3 is made up of 16 amino acids. The germline gives CDR1 LNHNV, CDR2 YYDKDF (reference sequence). This CDR3 reads CATSPRNGEGTDTQYF. CDR3 in DNA: TGTGCCACCAGCCCGCGGAACGGGGAAGGCACAGATACGCAGTATTTT.

The table lists this clonotype with a few counts. This chain connects TRBV7-9 to TRBJ2-3; D could derive from TRBD1 or TRBD2 (5 bases each). Germline CDR1 and CDR2: SEHNR and FQNEAQ (reference sequence). CDR3 length: 13 amino acids. Trimming removed 11 bases at V and 0 bases at J, with 12 bases between. The CDR3 coding sequence is TGTGCCGGTTCTCGGGACAGCACAGATACGCAGTATTTT. It translates to CAGSRDSTDTQYF.

This clonotype showed up many times. The chain has TRBV7-6 and TRBJ2-4; D is ambiguous. The CDR3 is 18 amino acids. Per the germline V gene, CDR1 is SGHVS and CDR2 is FNYEAQ. With 0 bases removed from V and 0 bases from J, the gap between germline ends came to 15 bases. CDR3 residues: CASSLANGDPIAKNIQYF. The CDR3 bases are TGTGCCAGCAGCTTAGCGAATGGAGACCCGATAGCCAAAAACATTCAGTACTTC.

For this clonotype: Relative to the germline gene, one junction end is altered; a read error may explain this. The chain couples TRBV7-6 to TRBJ2-3, with D tentatively TRBD2 (5 bases). The CDR3 contains 15 residues. Per germline, CDR1 SGHVS and CDR2 FNYEAQ. The CDR3 reads CVSSLGSSSADTQYF. The CDR3 DNA reads as TGTGTCAGCAGCTTAGGGAGCTCAAGCGCAGATACGCAGTATTTT.

CDR3 loop: CASSMNRGNQPQHF. The CDR3 bases are TGTGCCAGTAGTATGAACAGGGGCAATCAGCCCCAGCATTTT. The rearrangement uses TRBV19 and TRBJ1-5; TRBD1 might be the D (6 bases). The CDR3 length is 14 residues. Germline V gene data show CDR1 as LNHDA and CDR2 as SQIVND (reference sequence). V was clipped by 3 bases and J by 2 bases, with 8 bases between them.

This clonotype showed up many times. The CDR3 DNA reads as TGTGCCAGTAGTATAGGGCCGGCGGGCACTGAAGCTTTCTTT. Its translation is CASSIGPAGTEAFF. This chain uses TRBV19 with TRBJ1-1; no clear D gene. V lost 1 base to trimming and J lost 4 bases, with 10 bases between them. Germline CDR1 and CDR2: LNHDA and SQIVND (reference sequence). This CDR3 region has 14 residues.

This clonotype was observed a few times. A read error may produce the germline difference seen at one junction end. This chain connects TRBV7-6 to TRBJ2-1, with D tentatively TRBD2 (6 bases). CDR3 length: 14 amino acids. Germline V gene sequence: CDR1 SGHVS, CDR2 FNYEAQ. As DNA, the CDR3 is TGTGCTAGCAGCTTAGGGAGGACCCCCAATGAGCAGTTCTTC. The encoded protein is CASSLGRTPNEQFF.

V and J are TRBV27 and TRBJ2-7; 8 bases agree with TRBD1. Germline CDR1 reads MNHEY; CDR2 reads SMNVEV (reference sequence). V gave up 10 bases and J gave up 3 bases; unmatched junction bases: 11. The CDR3 contains 14 residues. The CDR3 coding sequence is TGTGCCACCCGACCGCTTGACAGGGGCTACGAGCAGTACGTC. This encodes CATRPLDRGYEQYV.

There are a few counts of this clonotype. This sequence joins TRBV6-5 and TRBJ2-7; 7 bases agree with TRBD1. Germline V gene data show CDR1 as MNHEY and CDR2 as SVGAGI. The CDR3 loop spans 14 amino acids. The ends lost 0 bases at V and 6 bases at J; junction bases unmatched: 5. The CDR3 coding sequence is TGTGCCAGCAGTTACTCGTCACAGGGGTCCGAGCAGTACGTC. It yields the protein CASSYSSQGSEQYV.

This chain connects TRBV7-6 to TRBJ2-1, with D unresolved. CDR3 length equals 17 residues. Trimming took off 1 base at V and 0 bases at J, with 13 bases between the two ends. From germline, CDR1 is SGHVS and CDR2 FNYEAQ. CDR3 amino acids: CASSLGSRGSSYNEQFF. The CDR3, as DNA: TGTGCCAGCAGCTTAGGGTCTAGAGGAAGCTCCTACAATGAGCAGTTCTTC.

This clonotype showed up just a few times. This rearrangement joins TRBV9 to TRBJ2-7; 9 positions match TRBD2. J lost 6 bases, V lost 3 bases, and 10 bases had no gene match. There are 15 residues in the CDR3. Germline CDR1 SGDLS, CDR2 YYNGEE. CDR3 DNA sequence: TGTGCCAGCAGCGCGACTAGCGGAGGGCTCGGCGAGCAGTACTTC. Translated, it gives CASSATSGGLGEQYF.

A few counts support this clonotype. The chain employs TRBV6-5 and TRBJ2-3, with 8 positions matching TRBD1. The CDR3 is made up of 14 amino acids. The ends lost 2 bases at V and 3 bases at J; junction bases unmatched: 1. Germline-derived CDR1 and CDR2 are MNHEY and SVGAGI. CDR3: CASSYDRGTDTQYF. The CDR3 coding sequence is TGTGCCAGCAGTTACGACAGGGGAACAGATACGCAGTATTTT.

This clonotype was picked up many times. The chain couples TRBV7-8 to TRBJ2-1, with D maybe TRBD1 (6 bases). Germline CDR1 SGHVS, CDR2 FQNEAQ. The CDR3 is made up of 15 amino acids. Trimming took off 4 bases at V and 1 base at J, with 11 bases between the two ends. The CDR3 sequence is CASSSLGTSYNEQFF. The DNA for the CDR3 is TGTGCCAGCAGCTCCTTAGGGACATCCTACAATGAGCAGTTCTTC.

V is TRBV6-1 and J is TRBJ1-4; possible D gene TRBD1, 6 bases. The CDR3 runs to 13 residues. Trimming removed 7 bases at V and 9 bases at J, with 15 bases between. Germline assignment: CDR1 MNHNS and CDR2 SASEGT. This CDR3 reads CASMDSTNKKLFF. Written as DNA, the CDR3 is TGTGCCAGCATGGACAGCACCAATAAAAAACTGTTTTTT.

This clonotype was counted only a few times. This sequence joins TRBV6-1 and TRBJ2-3, with a tentative D call TRBD2 (6 bases). The CDR3 consists of 16 residues. The germline V gene has CDR1 MNHNS and CDR2 SASEGT. The V end lost 3 bases, the J end lost 5 bases, and 18 bases lay between the germline ends. The CDR3 is CASSELGDSVIDTQYF. In DNA, the CDR3 is TGTGCCAGCAGTGAGCTAGGGGACTCAGTAATAGATACGCAGTATTTT.